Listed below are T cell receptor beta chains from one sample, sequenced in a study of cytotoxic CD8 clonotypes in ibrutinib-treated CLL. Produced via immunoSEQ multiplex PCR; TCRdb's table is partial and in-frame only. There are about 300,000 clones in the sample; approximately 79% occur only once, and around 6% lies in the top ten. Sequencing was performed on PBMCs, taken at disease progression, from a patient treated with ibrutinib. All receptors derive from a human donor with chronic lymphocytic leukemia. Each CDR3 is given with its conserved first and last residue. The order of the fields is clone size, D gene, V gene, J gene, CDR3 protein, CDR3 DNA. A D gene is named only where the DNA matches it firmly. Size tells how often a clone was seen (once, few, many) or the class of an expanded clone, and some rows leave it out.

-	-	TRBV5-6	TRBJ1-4	CASSPPGRKEKLFF	TGTGCCAGCAGCCCCCCTGGGAGAAAGGAAAAACTGTTTTTT
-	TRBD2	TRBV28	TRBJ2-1	CASSPSGTSVNNEQFF	TGTGCCAGCAGTCCATCCGGGACTAGCGTTAACAATGAGCAGTTCTTC
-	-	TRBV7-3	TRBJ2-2	CASSYGTLNTGELFF	TGTGCCAGCAGCTACGGGACACTGAACACCGGGGAGCTGTTTTTT
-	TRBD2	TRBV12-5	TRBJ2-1	CASGLLPGGKAYNEQFF	TGTGCTAGTGGTCTCCTCCCCGGGGGGAAGGCCTACAATGAGCAGTTCTTC
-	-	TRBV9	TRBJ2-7	CASSPRGGSYEQYF	TGTGCCAGCAGCCCCCGCGGTGGCTCCTACGAGCAGTACTTC
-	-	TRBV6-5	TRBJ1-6	CASSTSTANLHF	TGTGCCAGCAGTACCTCGACAGCCAACCTCCACTTT
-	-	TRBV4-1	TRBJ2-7	CASSQPTGETYEQYF	TGCGCCAGCAGCCAACCCACTGGGGAAACCTACGAGCAGTACTTC
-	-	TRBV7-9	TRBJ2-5	CASSLTGKKETQYF	TGTGCCAGCAGCTTAACAGGGAAAAAAGAGACCCAGTACTTC
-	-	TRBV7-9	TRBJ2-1	CASSLGWDGGDEQFF	TGTGCCAGCAGCTTAGGATGGGACGGCGGGGATGAGCAGTTCTTC
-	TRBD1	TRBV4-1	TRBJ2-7	CASSQARGQGVYEQYF	TGCGCCAGCAGCCAAGCCAGGGGACAGGGGGTCTACGAGCAGTACTTC
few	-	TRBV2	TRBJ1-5	CASMDYRADLGNQPQHF	TGTGCCAGCATGGATTATAGGGCGGATCTCGGCAATCAGCCCCAGCATTTT
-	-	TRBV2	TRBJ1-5	CASSSTQIQPQHF	TGTGCCAGCAGTTCCACACAGATACAGCCCCAGCATTTT
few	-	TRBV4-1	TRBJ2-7	CASSQDWGVDEQYF	TGCGCCAGCAGCCAAGATTGGGGCGTCGACGAGCAGTACTTC
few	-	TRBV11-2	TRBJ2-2	CASSLVRLTGELFF	TGTGCCAGCAGCTTAGTCAGGTTGACCGGGGAGCTGTTTTTT
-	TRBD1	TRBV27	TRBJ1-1	CASSPLYRGLNTEAFF	TGTGCCAGCAGTCCCTTATACAGGGGTCTGAACACTGAAGCTTTCTTT
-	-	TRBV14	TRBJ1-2	CASSQEGGYTF	TGTGCCAGCAGCCAAGAGGGTGGCTACACCTTC
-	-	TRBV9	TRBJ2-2	CASRASGTHTGELFF	TGTGCCAGCAGAGCCTCCGGAACCCACACCGGGGAGCTGTTTTTT
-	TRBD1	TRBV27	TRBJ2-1	CASKTLRQGPGEQFF	TGTGCCAGCAAAACTCTACGACAGGGTCCAGGTGAGCAGTTCTTC
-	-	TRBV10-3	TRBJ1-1	CAIIEGPLNTEAFF	TGTGCCATCATCGAGGGGCCCTTGAACACTGAAGCTTTCTTT
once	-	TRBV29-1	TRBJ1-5	CSVVVGQFNQPQHF	TGCAGCGTTGTGGTTGGACAGTTCAATCAGCCCCAGCATTTT
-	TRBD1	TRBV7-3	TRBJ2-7	CASSWSGTGGYEQYF	TGTGCCAGCAGCTGGTCCGGGACAGGGGGCTACGAGCAGTACTTC
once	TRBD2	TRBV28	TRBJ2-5	CASRIAGGRFGETQYF	TGTGCCAGCAGAATAGCGGGAGGGCGGTTTGGGGAGACCCAGTACTTC
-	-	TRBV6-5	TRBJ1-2	CASSYQGGFYGYTF	TGTGCCAGCAGCTACCAGGGTGGGTTTTATGGCTACACCTTC
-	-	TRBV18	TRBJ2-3	CASSPPDKYGTDTQYF	TGTGCCAGCTCACCCCCAGATAAATATGGCACAGATACGCAGTATTTT
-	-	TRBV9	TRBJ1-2	CASSVDETAYGYTF	TGTGCCAGCAGCGTAGATGAGACGGCGTATGGCTACACCTTC
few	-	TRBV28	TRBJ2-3	CASSLWMVGAATDTQYF	TGTGCCAGCAGTTTATGGATGGTTGGGGCAGCCACAGATACGCAGTATTTT
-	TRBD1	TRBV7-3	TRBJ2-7	CASSFGTGYEQYF	TGTGCCAGCAGCTTCGGGACAGGCTACGAGCAGTACTTC
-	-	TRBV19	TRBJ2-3	CATRASTDTQYF	TGTGCCACCAGGGCTAGCACAGATACGCAGTATTTT
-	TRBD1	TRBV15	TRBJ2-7	CATSRGRTGGYEQYF	TGTGCCACCAGCAGAGGGAGGACAGGCGGATACGAGCAGTACTTC
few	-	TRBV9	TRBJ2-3	CASSVVSTDTQYF	TGTGCCAGCAGCGTAGTTAGCACAGATACGCAGTATTTT
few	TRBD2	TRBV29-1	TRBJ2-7	CSARTSGSEQYF	TGCAGCGCCAGGACTAGCGGGAGTGAGCAGTACTTC
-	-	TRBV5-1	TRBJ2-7	CASRMSGLPYEQYF	TGCGCCAGCAGAATGTCCGGCCTGCCCTACGAGCAGTACTTC
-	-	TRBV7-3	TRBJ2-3	CASSLGGADTQYF	TGTGCCAGCAGCTTGGGCGGGGCAGATACGCAGTATTTT
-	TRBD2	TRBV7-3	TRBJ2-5	CASSLPSGTNQETQYF	TGTGCCAGCAGCCTTCCCAGCGGGACGAACCAAGAGACCCAGTACTTC
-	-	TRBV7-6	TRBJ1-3	CASSLESRVVVNTIYF	TGTGCCAGCAGCTTAGAGTCCCGGGTTGTCGTAAACACCATATATTTT
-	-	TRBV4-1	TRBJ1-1	CASSQVFRQNTEAFF	TGCGCCAGCAGCCAAGTTTTCCGTCAGAACACTGAAGCTTTCTTT
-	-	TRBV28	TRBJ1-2	CASSRRSGVGYTF	TGTGCCAGCAGCCGACGCTCAGGGGTGGGCTACACCTTC
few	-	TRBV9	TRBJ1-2	CASSVVGVGGYTF	TGTGCCAGCAGCGTAGTGGGGGTTGGTGGCTACACCTTC
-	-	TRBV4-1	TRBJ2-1	CASSLNNEQFF	TGCGCCAGCAGCCTCAACAATGAGCAGTTCTTC
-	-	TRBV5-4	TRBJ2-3	CASSRPEPSSTDTQYF	TGTGCCAGCAGCCGCCCGGAGCCCTCTAGCACAGATACGCAGTATTTT
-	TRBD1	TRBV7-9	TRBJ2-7	CASSSPPGQGAGEQYF	TGTGCCAGCAGCTCCCCGCCGGGACAGGGGGCGGGCGAGCAGTACTTC
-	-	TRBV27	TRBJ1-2	CASRPFTSGRYGYTF	TGTGCCAGCAGGCCCTTTACATCAGGCCGCTATGGCTACACCTTC
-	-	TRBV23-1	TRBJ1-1	CASSQSGPRHTEAFF	TGCGCCAGCAGTCAATCGGGGCCCAGGCACACTGAAGCTTTCTTT
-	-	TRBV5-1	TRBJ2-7	CASSLAGQPSSYEQYF	TGCGCCAGCAGCTTGGCGGGTCAGCCATCCTCCTACGAGCAGTACTTC
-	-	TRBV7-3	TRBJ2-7	CASSLSPRDEQYF	TGTGCCAGCAGCTTATCCCCCCGGGACGAGCAGTACTTC
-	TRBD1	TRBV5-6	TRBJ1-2	CASSLPGTGGVMTYGYTF	TGTGCCAGCAGCTTGCCCGGGACAGGGGGCGTGATGACCTATGGCTACACCTTC
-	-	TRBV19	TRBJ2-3	CASSIMAVASDTQYF	TGTGCCAGTAGTATAATGGCGGTAGCCTCAGATACGCAGTATTTT
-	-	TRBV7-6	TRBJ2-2	CASRGVLANTGELFF	TGTGCCAGCAGAGGGGTACTAGCGAACACCGGGGAGCTGTTTTTT
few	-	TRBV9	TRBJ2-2	CASRGDNTNTGELFF	TGTGCCAGCAGGGGGGACAATACGAACACCGGGGAGCTGTTTTTT